This T cell receptor beta chain was recovered during a study of response to subunit inactivated influenza vaccine. Study results and limitations: Each seasonal influenza vaccination, the authors suggested, recruits few new T cells.

Deletions cut 0 bases from V and 3 bases from J, with 8 bases between. This CDR3 has 14 residues. TCRdb re-analysed the RT-PCR reads in MiXCR, keeping a single row per CDR3 protein. The data contain roughly 700,000 distinct CDR3 sequences, less than 20% of them singletons. This clonotype appeared a few times. The antigen is not known. The chain is built from TRBV12-3 or TRBV12-4 and TRBJ1-1, with D possibly being TRBD1 (5 bases). The source is a man aged 45 to 65 who received an inactivated influenza vaccine. The sample consisted of PBMCs from blood, taken 11 to 12 days after vaccination. The CDR3 loop is CASSLAGRDTEAFF. The CDR3 nucleotides read TGTGCCAGCAGTTTAGCGGGGCGGGACACTGAAGCTTTCTTT.